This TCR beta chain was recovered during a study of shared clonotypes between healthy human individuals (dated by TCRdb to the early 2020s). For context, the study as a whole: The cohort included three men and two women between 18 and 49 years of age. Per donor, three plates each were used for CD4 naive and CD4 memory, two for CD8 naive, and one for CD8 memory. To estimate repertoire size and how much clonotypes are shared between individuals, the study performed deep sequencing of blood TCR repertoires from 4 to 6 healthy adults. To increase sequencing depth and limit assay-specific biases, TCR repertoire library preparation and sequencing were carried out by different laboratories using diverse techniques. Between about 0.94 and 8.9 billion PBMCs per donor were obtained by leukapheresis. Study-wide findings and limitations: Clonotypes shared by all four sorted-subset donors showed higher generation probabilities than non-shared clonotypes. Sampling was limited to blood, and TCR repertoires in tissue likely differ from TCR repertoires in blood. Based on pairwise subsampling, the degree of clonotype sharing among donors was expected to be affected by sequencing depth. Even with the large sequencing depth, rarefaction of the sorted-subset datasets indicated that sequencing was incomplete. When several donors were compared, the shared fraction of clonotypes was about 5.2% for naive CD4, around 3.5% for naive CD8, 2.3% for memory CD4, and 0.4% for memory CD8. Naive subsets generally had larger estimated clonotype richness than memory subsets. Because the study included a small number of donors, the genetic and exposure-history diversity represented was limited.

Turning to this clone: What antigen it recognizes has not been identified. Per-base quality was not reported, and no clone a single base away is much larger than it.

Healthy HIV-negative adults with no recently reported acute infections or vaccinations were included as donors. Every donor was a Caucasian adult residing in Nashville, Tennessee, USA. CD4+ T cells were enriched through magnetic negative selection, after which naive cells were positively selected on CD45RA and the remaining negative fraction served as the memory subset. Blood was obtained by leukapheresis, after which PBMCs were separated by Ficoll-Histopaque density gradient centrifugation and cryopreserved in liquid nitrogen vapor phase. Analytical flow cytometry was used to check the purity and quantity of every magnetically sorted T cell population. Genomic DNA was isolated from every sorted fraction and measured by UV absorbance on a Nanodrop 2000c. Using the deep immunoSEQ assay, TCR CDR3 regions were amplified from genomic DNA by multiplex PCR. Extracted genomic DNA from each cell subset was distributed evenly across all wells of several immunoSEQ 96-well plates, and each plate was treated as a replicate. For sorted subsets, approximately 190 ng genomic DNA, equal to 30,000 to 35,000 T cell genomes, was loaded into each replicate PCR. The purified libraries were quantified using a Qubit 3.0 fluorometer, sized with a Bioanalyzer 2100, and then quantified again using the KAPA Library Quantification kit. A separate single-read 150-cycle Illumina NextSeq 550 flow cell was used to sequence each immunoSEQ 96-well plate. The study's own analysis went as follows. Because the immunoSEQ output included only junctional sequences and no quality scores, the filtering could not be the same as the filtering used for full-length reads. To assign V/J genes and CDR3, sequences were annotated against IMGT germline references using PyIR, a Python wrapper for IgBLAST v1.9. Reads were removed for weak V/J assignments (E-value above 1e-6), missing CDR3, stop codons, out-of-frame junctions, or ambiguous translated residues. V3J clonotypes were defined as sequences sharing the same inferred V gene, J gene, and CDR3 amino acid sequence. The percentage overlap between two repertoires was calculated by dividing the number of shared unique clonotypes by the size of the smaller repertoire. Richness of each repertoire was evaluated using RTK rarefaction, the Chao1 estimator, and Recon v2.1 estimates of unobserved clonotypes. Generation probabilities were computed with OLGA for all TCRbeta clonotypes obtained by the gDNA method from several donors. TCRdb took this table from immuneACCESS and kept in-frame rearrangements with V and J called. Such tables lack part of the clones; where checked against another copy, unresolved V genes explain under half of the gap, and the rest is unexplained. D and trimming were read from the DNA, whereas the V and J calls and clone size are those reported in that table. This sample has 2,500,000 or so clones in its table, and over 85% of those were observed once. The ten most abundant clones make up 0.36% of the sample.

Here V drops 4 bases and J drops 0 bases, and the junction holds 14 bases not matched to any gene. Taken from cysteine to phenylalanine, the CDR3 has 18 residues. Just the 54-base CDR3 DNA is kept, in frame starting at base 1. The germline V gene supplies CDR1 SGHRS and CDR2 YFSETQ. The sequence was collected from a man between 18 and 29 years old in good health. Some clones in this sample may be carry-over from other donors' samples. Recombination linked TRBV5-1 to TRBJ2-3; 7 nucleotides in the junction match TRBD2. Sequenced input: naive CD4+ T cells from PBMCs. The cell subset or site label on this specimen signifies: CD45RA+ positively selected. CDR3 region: CASSTSSGGLTSTDTQYF. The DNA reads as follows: TGCGCCAGCAGCACGTCTAGCGGCGGACTTACTAGCACAGATACGCAGTATTTT.